Below are 5 T cell receptor beta chains sequenced from a single sample in a study of cytomegalovirus exposure and HLA in healthy donors (dated by TCRdb to about 2017). The library was generated by the immunoSEQ multiplex PCR assay. The multiplex PCR relied on a mix of 60 forward primers for TCR Vbeta segments and 13 reverse primers for TCR Jbeta segments. In TCRdb, the immuneACCESS table is reduced to in-frame sequences with V and J assigned. These tables do not hold every clone; where another copy was compared, an unresolved V gene accounts for under half, and the others remain unexplained. For this sample the table gives roughly 70,000 clones, of which around 69% were detected only once. Approximately 10% of the sample comes from the top ten. The sequenced sample consisted of PBMCs. These receptors were obtained from a human donor in good health.

V usage is TRBV4-1 and J usage is TRBJ1-4; the match to TRBD1 covers 9 bases. Germline CDR1 MGHRA, CDR2 YSYEKL. V gave up 0 bases and J gave up 7 bases; unmatched junction bases: 6. This CDR3 has 16 amino acids. Here the CDR3 DNA reads TGCGCCAGCAGCCAAGAACAGGGGGCGCGGGGTGAAAAACTGTTTTTT. It is translated as CASSQEQGARGEKLFF.

Note on this clone: An end of the junction differs from the germline gene, which may be a read error. The sample holds other DNA sequences that translate to the same CDR3. The rearrangement links TRBV6-5 to TRBJ1-1, with a possible D match to TRBD1 (5 bases). CDR1 MNHEY and CDR2 SVGAGI come from the germline V gene. The CDR3 runs to 13 residues. The CDR3 protein is CASSYQGGTEAFF. The CDR3 nucleotides are TGTGCCAGCAGTTACCAGGGTGGGACTGAAGCCTTCTTT.

J is TRBJ1-2 and V is TRBV9, with unresolved D. Trimming left V 0 bases short and J 3 bases short, with 9 bases between. The CDR3 is 14 residues long. Germline loops: CDR1 SGDLS, CDR2 YYNGEE. The DNA of the CDR3 is TGTGCCAGCAGCGTAGGGGTGGGCCACTATGGCTACACCTTC. Its protein is CASSVGVGHYGYTF. Full variable domain (rest looked up from reference TRBV9 and TRBJ1-2): DSGVTQTPKHLITATGQRVTLRCSPRSGDLSVYWYQQSLDQGLQFLIQYYNGEERAKGNILERFSAQQFPDLHSELNLSSLELGDSALYFCASSVGVGHYGYTFGSGTRLTVV.

This sequence joins TRBV10-2 and TRBJ1-3; D not resolved. This CDR3 contains 17 residues. Per the germline V gene, CDR1 is WSHSY and CDR2 is SAAADI. V was clipped by 0 bases and J by 0 bases, with 12 bases between them. CDR3 DNA sequence: TGCGCCAGCAGTGAGTCTTTTAGCCGGAACTCTGGAAACACCATATATTTT. It is translated as CASSESFSRNSGNTIYF.

The chain carries TRBV7-6 and TRBJ2-5, with D unclear. V lost 2 bases and J 1 base, leaving 17 bases between the germline ends. CDR1 and CDR2 (germline): SGHVS, FNYEAQ. The CDR3 runs to 17 residues. CDR3 nucleotide sequence: TGTGCCAGCAGCTTAAATACCCCTCTCGGCGGCCAAGAGACCCAGTACTTC. Amino acid sequence: CASSLNTPLGGQETQYF.